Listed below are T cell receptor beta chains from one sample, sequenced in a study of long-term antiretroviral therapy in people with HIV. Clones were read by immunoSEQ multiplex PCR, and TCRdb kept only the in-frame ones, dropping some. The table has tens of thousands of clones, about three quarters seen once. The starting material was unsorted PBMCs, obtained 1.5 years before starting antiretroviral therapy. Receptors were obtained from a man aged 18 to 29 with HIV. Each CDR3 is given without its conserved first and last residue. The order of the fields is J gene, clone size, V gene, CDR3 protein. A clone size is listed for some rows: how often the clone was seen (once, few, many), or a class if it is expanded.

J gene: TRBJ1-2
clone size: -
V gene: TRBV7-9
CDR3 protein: ASSSTSYVTGSYGYT

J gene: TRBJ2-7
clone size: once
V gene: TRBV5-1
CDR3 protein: AISGPRREQY

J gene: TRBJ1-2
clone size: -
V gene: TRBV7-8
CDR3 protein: ASSFGQLGYT

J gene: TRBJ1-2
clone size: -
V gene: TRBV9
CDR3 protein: ASRGLGQGVDDYGYT

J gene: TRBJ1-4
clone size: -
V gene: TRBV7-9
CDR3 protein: ASSLPSQWAREKLF

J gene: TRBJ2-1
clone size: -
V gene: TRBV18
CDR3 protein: ASSPPGLGRFEQF

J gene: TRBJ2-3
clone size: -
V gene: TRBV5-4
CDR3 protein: ASSSPSGSRTDTQY

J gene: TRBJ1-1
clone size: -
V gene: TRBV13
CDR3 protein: ASCHRGYTEAF

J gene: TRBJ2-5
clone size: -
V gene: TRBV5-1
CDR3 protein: ASSGIGGEGETQY

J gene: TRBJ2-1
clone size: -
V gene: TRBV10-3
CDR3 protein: AISDVAGVIDEQF

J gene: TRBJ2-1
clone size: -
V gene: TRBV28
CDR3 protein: ASSFVGDVNEQF

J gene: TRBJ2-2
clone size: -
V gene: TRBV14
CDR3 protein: ASSPRGSGVATGELF

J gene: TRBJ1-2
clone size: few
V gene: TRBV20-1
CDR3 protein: SAGQGYGYT

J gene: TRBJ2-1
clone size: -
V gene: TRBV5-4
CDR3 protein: ASSLKASGRSGQF

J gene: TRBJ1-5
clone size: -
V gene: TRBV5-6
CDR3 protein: ASSSTGLDQPQH

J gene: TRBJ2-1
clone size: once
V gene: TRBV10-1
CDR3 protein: ASSTDSYNEQF

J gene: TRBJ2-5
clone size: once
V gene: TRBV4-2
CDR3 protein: ASSLTTSGGWETQY

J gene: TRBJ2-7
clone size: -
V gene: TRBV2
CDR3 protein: ASSEFDRGWYEQY

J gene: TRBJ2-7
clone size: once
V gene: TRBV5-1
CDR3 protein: ASSRDYLINEQY

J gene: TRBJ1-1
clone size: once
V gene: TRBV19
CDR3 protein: ASSIGSGATEAF

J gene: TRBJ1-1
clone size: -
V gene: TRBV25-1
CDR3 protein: ASSDFDRGRTGWTEAF

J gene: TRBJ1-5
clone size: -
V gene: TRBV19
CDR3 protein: ASSILIQGNQPQH

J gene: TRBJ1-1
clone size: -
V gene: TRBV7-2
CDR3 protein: ASSLALLRAEAF

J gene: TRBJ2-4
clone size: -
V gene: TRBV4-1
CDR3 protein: ASSQVSGKYIQY

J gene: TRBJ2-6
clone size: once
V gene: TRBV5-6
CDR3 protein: ASSLTGANVLT

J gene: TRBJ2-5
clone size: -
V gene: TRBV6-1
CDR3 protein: ASSERIGGSETQY

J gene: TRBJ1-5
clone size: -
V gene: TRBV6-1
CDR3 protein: ASSGSREDLNQPQH

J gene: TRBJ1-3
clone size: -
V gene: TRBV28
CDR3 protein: ASTTWGARGNTIY

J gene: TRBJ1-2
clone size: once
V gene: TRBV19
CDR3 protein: ASSIGTLRWSGYT

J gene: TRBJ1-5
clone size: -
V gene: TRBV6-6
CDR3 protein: ATHTGQRYSNQPQH

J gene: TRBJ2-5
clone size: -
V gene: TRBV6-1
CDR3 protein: ASSQIGRQETQY

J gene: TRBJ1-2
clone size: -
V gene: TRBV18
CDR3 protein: ASSLDRVNYGYT

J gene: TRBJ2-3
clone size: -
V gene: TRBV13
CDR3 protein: ASSSDPGVAGVPTDTQY

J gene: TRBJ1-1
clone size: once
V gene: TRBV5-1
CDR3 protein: ASTISGLNTEAF

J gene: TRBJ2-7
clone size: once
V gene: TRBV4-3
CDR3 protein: ASSPGLARYEQY

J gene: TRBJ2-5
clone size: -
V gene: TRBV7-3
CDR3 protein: ASSLGLADGETQY

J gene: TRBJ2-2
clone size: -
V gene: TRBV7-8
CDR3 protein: ASSLNQGQSTGELF

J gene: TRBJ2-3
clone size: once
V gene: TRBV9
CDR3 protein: ASSVDVGGGATDTQY

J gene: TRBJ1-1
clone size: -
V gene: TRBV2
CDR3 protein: ASSAGRGRGTEAF

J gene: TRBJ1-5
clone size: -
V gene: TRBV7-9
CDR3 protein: ASSLGELKH

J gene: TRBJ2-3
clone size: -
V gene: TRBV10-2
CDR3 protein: ASSRTVEVFTDTQY

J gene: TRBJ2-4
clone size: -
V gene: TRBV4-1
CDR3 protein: ASSPHPGPSAKNIQY

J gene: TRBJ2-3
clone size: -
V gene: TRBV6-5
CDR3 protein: ASSRGSSADTQY

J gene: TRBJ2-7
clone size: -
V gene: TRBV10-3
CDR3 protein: AISGGLAPFEQY

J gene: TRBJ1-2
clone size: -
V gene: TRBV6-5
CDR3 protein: ASSYFGTGYGYT

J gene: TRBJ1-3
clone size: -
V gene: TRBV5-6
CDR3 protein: ASSFGVIGSTIY

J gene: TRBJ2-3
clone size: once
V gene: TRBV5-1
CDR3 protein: ASSLSSGGGADTQY

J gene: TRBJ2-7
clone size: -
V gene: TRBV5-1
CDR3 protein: ASSLGQVPMEQY

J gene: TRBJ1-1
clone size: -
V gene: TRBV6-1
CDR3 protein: ASRATGNTEAF

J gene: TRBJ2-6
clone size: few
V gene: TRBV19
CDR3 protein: ASSPTGASPSGANVLT

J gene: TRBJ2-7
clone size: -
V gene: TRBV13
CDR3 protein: ASRPSGGLYEQY

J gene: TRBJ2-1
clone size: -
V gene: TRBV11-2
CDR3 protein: ASLGLAGVDEQF

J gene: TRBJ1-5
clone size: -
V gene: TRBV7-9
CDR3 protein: ASSLDWDQPQH

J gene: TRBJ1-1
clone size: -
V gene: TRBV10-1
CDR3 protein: ASSEDSYTEAF

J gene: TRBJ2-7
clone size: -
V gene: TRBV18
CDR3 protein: ASSPPEGSPYEQY

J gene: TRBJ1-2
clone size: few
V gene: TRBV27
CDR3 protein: ASSTIQDPSYGYT

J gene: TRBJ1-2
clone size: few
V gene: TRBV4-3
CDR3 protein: ASSPAPHHSDVNYGYT

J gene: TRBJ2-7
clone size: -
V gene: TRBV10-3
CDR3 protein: AISENRGLGRSYEQY